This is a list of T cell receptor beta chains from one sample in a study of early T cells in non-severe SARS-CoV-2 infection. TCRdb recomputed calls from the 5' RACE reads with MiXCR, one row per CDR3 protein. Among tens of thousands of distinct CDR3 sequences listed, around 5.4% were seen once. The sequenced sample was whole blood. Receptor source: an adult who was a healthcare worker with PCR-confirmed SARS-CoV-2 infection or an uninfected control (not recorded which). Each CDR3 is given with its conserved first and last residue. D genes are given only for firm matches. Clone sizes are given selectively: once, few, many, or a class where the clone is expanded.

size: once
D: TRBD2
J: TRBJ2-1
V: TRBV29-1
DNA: TGCAGCGCCGCGGGACTAGCGGGCGAAAGCTCCTACAATGAGCAGTTCTTC
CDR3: CSAAGLAGESSYNEQFF

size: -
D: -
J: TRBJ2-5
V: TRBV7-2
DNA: TGTGCCTCGGGGGCCGCAGAGACCCAGTACTTC
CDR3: CASGAAETQYF

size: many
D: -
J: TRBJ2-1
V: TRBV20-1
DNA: TGCAGTGCTAGAGATTGGGGGTACAATGAGCAGTTCTTC
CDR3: CSARDWGYNEQFF

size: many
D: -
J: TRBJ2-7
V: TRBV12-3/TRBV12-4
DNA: TGTGCCAGCAGAACAGGGACTTCCTACGAGCAGTACTTC
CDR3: CASRTGTSYEQYF

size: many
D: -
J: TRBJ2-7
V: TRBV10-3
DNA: TGTGCCATCAGTGAGGGGCAGGGGACCTACGAGCAGTACTTC
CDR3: CAISEGQGTYEQYF

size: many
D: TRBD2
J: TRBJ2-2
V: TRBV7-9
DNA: TGTGCCAGCAGCTTGGGTCCGGGACTACCAAACACCGGGGAGCTGTTTTTT
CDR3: CASSLGPGLPNTGELFF

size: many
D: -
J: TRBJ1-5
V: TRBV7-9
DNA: TGTGCCAGCAGGTCCGATAGCAATCAGCCCCAGCATTTT
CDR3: CASRSDSNQPQHF

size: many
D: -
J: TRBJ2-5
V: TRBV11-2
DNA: TGTGCCAGCAGCTTTGGTAGAGAGACCCAGTACTTC
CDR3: CASSFGRETQYF

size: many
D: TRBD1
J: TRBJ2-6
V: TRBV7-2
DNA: TGTGCCAGCAGCTTAGTTGGGACAGCTCTTTCTGGGGCCAACGTCCTGACTTTC
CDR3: CASSLVGTALSGANVLTF

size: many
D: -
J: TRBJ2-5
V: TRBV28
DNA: TGTGCCAGCAGTTTGTGGAGTCTCCAAGAGACCCAGTACTTC
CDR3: CASSLWSLQETQYF

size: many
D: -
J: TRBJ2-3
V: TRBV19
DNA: TGTGCCAGTAGTATTTGGCAGGGAACAGATACGCAGTATTTT
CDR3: CASSIWQGTDTQYF

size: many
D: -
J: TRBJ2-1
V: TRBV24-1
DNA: TGTGCCACCAGTGAGCCCTGGAGGGGTGGCAATGAGCAGTTCTTC
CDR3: CATSEPWRGGNEQFF

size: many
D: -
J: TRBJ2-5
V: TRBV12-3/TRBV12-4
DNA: TGTGCCAGCAGTTTAAGGCGTCCAGAGACCCAGTACTTC
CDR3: CASSLRRPETQYF